The 15 T cell receptor beta chains below come from one sample, sequenced in a study of blood T cells in healthy people across ages. The authors ran a second PCR of about 6 to 11 cycles using a sample-barcoded 5' primer and a J-beta primer mix. Via MiXCR, TCRdb re-called the 5' RACE reads, giving one row per CDR3 protein. The sample records hundreds of thousands of distinct CDR3 sequences, about 27% being singletons. These data were likewise used in another study, on T cells of mothers and their children.

The sequenced sample was blood. The receptor set was obtained from a boy aged 2 to 10 in good health.

This clonotype was counted at least ten times. The CDR3 sequence: CASSYDRGTYEQYF. The CDR3 DNA reads as TGCGCCAGCAGCTACGACAGGGGGACGTACGAGCAGTACTTC. The chain uses TRBV5-1 and TRBJ2-7, with TRBD1 identical over 9 bases. Germline assignment: CDR1 SGHRS and CDR2 YFSETQ. V trimming: 3 bases; J trimming: 4 bases; junction bases outside the gene matches: 5. This CDR3 comprises 14 residues.

The V gene is TRBV4-3, the J gene TRBJ2-5, with D uncertain. Trimming shortened V by 1 base and J by 5 bases, and 11 bases separated the two germline ends. Germline lookup yields CDR1 LGHNA and CDR2 YSLEER. This CDR3 spans 14 amino acids. The CDR3 sequence: CASSQVLGRETQYF. The CDR3 coding sequence is TGCGCCAGCAGCCAAGTACTCGGAAGGGAGACCCAGTACTTC.

The J gene is TRBJ1-5, the V gene TRBV29-1, with 7 bases aligning to TRBD1. The ends lost 4 bases at V and 3 bases at J; junction bases unmatched: 6. CDR1 is SQVTM and CDR2 is ANQGSEA in the germline V gene. This CDR3 comprises 14 residues. The CDR3 reads CSVAAGQLNQPQHF. In nucleotides, the CDR3 is TGCAGCGTTGCTGCGGGACAGCTCAATCAGCCCCAGCATTTT.

The chain recombines TRBV11-2 with TRBJ2-3; unclear D gene. This CDR3 comprises 12 residues. The germline V gene has CDR1 SGHAT and CDR2 FQNNGV. V lost 6 bases and J lost 5, with 9 bases in between. DNA of the CDR3: TGTGCCAGCAGAGGAACGGGAGATACGCAGTATTTT. This translates into CASRGTGDTQYF.

A few counts support this clonotype. The gene calls are TRBV6-2 or TRBV6-3 and TRBJ2-2; D not certain. This CDR3 comprises 13 residues. V was cut by 11 bases and J by 2 bases, with 12 bases left in between. Germline V gene sequence: CDR1 MNHEY, CDR2 SVGEGT. DNA for the CDR3: TGTGCCGGCGGTCCAATTAACACCGGGGAGCTGTTTTTT. Amino acids: CAGGPINTGELFF.

The V gene is TRBV18, the J gene TRBJ2-5; no clear D gene. Trimming left V 3 bases short and J 2 bases short, with 13 bases between. The CDR3 has 15 amino acids. The germline gives CDR1 KGHSH, CDR2 LQKENI. CDR3 loop: CASSPRTGYQETQYF. CDR3 nucleotide sequence: TGTGCCAGCTCACCGCGGACCGGATATCAAGAGACCCAGTACTTC.

The J gene is TRBJ1-6, the V gene TRBV5-1; D is possibly TRBD1 (5 bases). Between the trimmed V and J ends, which lost 2 bases and 7 bases, there was a span of 16 bases. The CDR3 runs 16 residues. Germline CDR1 SGHRS, CDR2 YFSETQ. The CDR3 loop reads CASSFAQGAGNSPLHF. The CDR3 coding sequence is TGCGCCAGCAGCTTTGCCCAGGGCGCGGGGAATTCACCCCTCCACTTT. Combining the CDR3 with reference TRBV5-1 and TRBJ1-6 gives the whole variable domain KAGVTQTPRYLIKTRGQQVTLSCSPISGHRSVSWYQQTPGQGLQFLFEYFSETQRNKGNFPGRFSGRQFSNSRSEMNVSTLELGDSALYLCASSFAQGAGNSPLHFGNGTRLTVT.

This clonotype has a handful of counts. V usage is TRBV9 and J usage is TRBJ2-5; D is tentatively TRBD1 or TRBD2 (5 bases each). Trimming left V 3 bases short and J 2 bases short, with 11 bases between. This CDR3 is 14 amino acids long. Germline assignment: CDR1 SGDLS and CDR2 YYNGEE. The CDR3 protein is CASSGGTKQETQYF. The CDR3 DNA reads TGTGCCAGCAGCGGAGGGACGAAACAAGAGACCCAGTACTTC.

This clonotype was recorded a few times. The V gene is TRBV20-1, the J gene TRBJ2-7; D possibly matches TRBD1 or TRBD2 (5 bases each). This CDR3 contains 14 residues. V shed 1 base and J shed 4 bases, with 14 bases lying between them. Germline V lookup: CDR1 DFQATT, CDR2 SNEGSKA (reference sequence). The DNA of the CDR3 is TGCAGTGCTAGAGTATTGGGCAGGGAGTACGAGCAGTACTTC. Amino acids: CSARVLGREYEQYF.

Worth noting for this clonotype: The junction differs from germline at one of its ends, possibly a read error. V usage is TRBV14 and J usage is TRBJ2-3; D gene uncertain. Germline loops: CDR1 SGHDN, CDR2 FVKESK. The CDR3 has 13 amino acids. CDR3 sequence: CASSQAYTDRQYF. The CDR3 region has the DNA TGTGCCAGCAGCCAGGCATACACAGATAGGCAGTATTTT.

This chain uses TRBV7-9 with TRBJ1-4; no clear D gene. Trimming cost V 5 bases and J 7 bases, with 17 bases left between them. CDR1 SEHNR and CDR2 FQNEAQ come from the germline V gene (reference sequence). CDR3 length: 15 residues. This CDR3 is CASSILLHGSEKLFF. The CDR3 DNA reads TGTGCCAGCAGCATCCTCCTTCACGGGTCTGAAAAACTGTTTTTT.

A note on this clonotype: Likely a read error: the CDR3 ends without its conserved phenylalanine or tryptophan. V and J are TRBV10-3 and TRBJ2-1, with no clear D. Germline loops: CDR1 ENHRY, CDR2 SYGVKD. V lost 3 bases to trimming and J lost 3 bases, with 3 bases between them. The CDR3 totals 12 residues. DNA for the CDR3: TGTGCCATCAGTGACGGCTACAATGAGCAGTTCTTA. Its protein is CAISDGYNEQFL.

The table lists this clonotype with a few counts. V is TRBV28 and J is TRBJ2-3, with D perhaps TRBD1 (5 bases). The length of the CDR3 is 14 residues. Germline lookup yields CDR1 MDHEN and CDR2 SYDVKM. Trimming took off 6 bases at V and 4 bases at J, with 14 bases between the two ends. The CDR3 bases are TGTGCCAGCAGGCCTAGACAGCGATCAGATACGCAGTATTTT. Amino acid sequence: CASRPRQRSDTQYF. Looking up the rest from reference TRBV28 and TRBJ2-3 gives the full variable domain: DVKVTQSSRYLVKRTGEKVFLECVQDMDHENMFWYRQDPGLGLRLIYFSYDVKMKEKGDIPEGYSVSREKKERFSLILESASTNQTSMYLCASRPRQRSDTQYFGPGTRLTVL.

The chain couples TRBV29-1 to TRBJ2-7; D uncertain. Trimming cost V 5 bases and J 2 bases, with 7 bases left between them. Germline V gene sequence: CDR1 SQVTM, CDR2 ANQGSEA. This CDR3 has 11 residues. This CDR3 reads CSVLGTYEQYF. CDR3 DNA: TGCAGCGTTTTAGGGACCTACGAGCAGTACTTC.

This clonotype turned up a few times. Sequence at one end of the junction differs from germline and may be a read error. The chain uses TRBV6-2 or TRBV6-3 and TRBJ2-3, with D possibly called TRBD1 or TRBD2 (5 bases each). Germline loops: CDR1 MNHEY, CDR2 SVGEGT. The CDR3 contains 16 residues. The CDR3 loop is CASSFRSGIREETQYF. CDR3 nucleotide sequence: TGTGCCAGCAGTTTTAGGAGCGGAATCAGGGAAGAGACCCAGTACTTT.